These 31 T cell receptor beta chains were all obtained from the same sample, sequenced in a study of OX40 agonist ivuxolimab in advanced cancers. Profiling relied on immunoSEQ multiplex PCR, and the TCRdb table lists in-frame clones only, not all of them. The sample consists of some 74,000 clones, 88% of them appearing once. Sequencing used CD4+ or CD8+ T cells sorted from blood, obtained in a trial of the OX40 agonist ivuxolimab. The source is an adult with an advanced solid tumor such as melanoma, head and neck, liver or kidney cancer.

The rearrangement joins TRBV4-1 to TRBJ1-6; the match to TRBD1 covers 8 bases. The germline V gene has CDR1 MGHRA and CDR2 YSYEKL. The CDR3 has 15 residues. Trimming took 4 bases from V and 10 from J; bases not matched to a gene: 9. CDR3 region: CASSRGQGSESPLHF. Here the CDR3 DNA reads TGCGCCAGCAGCCGCGGACAGGGTTCAGAGTCACCCCTCCACTTT.

The chain recombines TRBV19 with TRBJ2-2; possibly TRBD1 or TRBD2 for D (5 bases each). This CDR3 spans 12 amino acids. CDR1 and CDR2 (germline): LNHDA, SQIVND (reference sequence). The V gene lost 6 bases and the J gene lost 7 bases, with 9 bases spanning the gap. CDR3 in amino acids: CASRRGDGELFF. DNA of the CDR3: TGTGCCAGTAGGAGGGGAGACGGGGAGCTGTTTTTT.

This chain links TRBV5-1 with TRBJ2-1, with 8 bases matching TRBD1. This CDR3 region has 16 residues. The J segment lost 3 bases and the V segment lost 0 bases, leaving 5 bases of the junction unmatched. CDR1 and CDR2 from the germline V gene are SGHRS and YFSETQ. CDR3 sequence reads: CASSLAGGSLYNEQFF. CDR3 nucleotide sequence: TGCGCCAGCAGCTTGGCAGGGGGCAGTCTCTACAATGAGCAGTTCTTC.

This rearrangement joins TRBV7-3 to TRBJ2-2; TRBD2 matches 9 bases. The germline gives CDR1 SGHTA, CDR2 FQGTGA. Unmatched junction bases numbered 12, after V lost 4 bases and J lost 6 bases. The CDR3 runs to 17 residues. The CDR3 nucleotides are TGTGCCAGCAGCTCACAACCGGGACTAGCCCGTTCCGGGGAGCTGTTTTTT. This translates into CASSSQPGLARSGELFF.

V usage is TRBV28 and J usage is TRBJ2-7, with D perhaps matching TRBD2 (6 bases). Trimming left V 4 bases short and J 1 base short, with 11 bases between. CDR1 is MDHEN, CDR2 SYDVKM, per germline. This CDR3 comprises 14 residues. The CDR3 loop is CASSSRRGSYEQYF. In DNA, the CDR3 is TGTGCCAGCAGTTCCCGTCGGGGGTCCTACGAGCAGTACTTC. The entire variable domain, with the rest obtained from reference TRBV28 and TRBJ2-7, is as follows: DVKVTQSSRYLVKRTGEKVFLECVQDMDHENMFWYRQDPGLGLRLIYFSYDVKMKEKGDIPEGYSVSREKKERFSLILESASTNQTSMYLCASSSRRGSYEQYFGPGTRLTVT.

This chain joins TRBV5-6 and TRBJ1-5, with a tentative D call TRBD1 (6 bases). V lost 3 bases and J 0 bases, leaving 10 bases between the germline ends. The germline gives CDR1 SGHDT, CDR2 YYEEEE. This CDR3 has 15 amino acids. CDR3 region: CASSSRTVSNQPQHF. For the CDR3, the DNA is TGTGCCAGCAGCTCGCGGACAGTTAGCAATCAGCCCCAGCATTTT.

The chain joins TRBV7-3 to TRBJ2-3; 8 positions agree with TRBD2. V lost 3 bases and J lost 1; bases outside the gene matches: 6. The CDR3 loop spans 16 amino acids. Per the germline V gene, CDR1 is SGHTA and CDR2 is FQGTGA. CDR3 DNA sequence: TGTGCCAGCAGCTTGTTGGCGGGGGGTGGCACAGATACGCAGTATTTT. Amino acid sequence: CASSLLAGGGTDTQYF.

Only a few counts were recorded for this clone. The V gene is TRBV18, the J gene TRBJ1-1; 9 bases agree with TRBD1. Germline assignment: CDR1 KGHSH and CDR2 LQKENI. The CDR3 is 15 amino acids. The V and J ends lost 4 bases and 5 bases, in that order; junction bases with no gene match: 8. The CDR3 region is CASSRLQGAGTEAFF. The CDR3 DNA is TGTGCCAGCTCACGGCTACAGGGGGCTGGGACTGAAGCTTTCTTT.

This chain joins TRBV7-2 and TRBJ1-5, with 10 bases aligning to TRBD1. Germline V CDR1 and CDR2: SGHTA, FQGNSA. V gave up 5 bases and J gave up 2 bases; unmatched junction bases: 3. The length of the CDR3 is 15 residues. CDR3 amino acids: CASSTGTGGNQPQHF. The DNA for the CDR3 is TGTGCCAGCAGCACCGGGACAGGGGGCAATCAGCCCCAGCATTTT.

V is TRBV5-1 and J is TRBJ2-3; 9 bases match TRBD2. Germline CDR1 is SGHRS and CDR2 is YFSETQ. The CDR3 spans 15 residues. J lost 5 bases, V lost 6 bases, and 10 bases had no gene match. The CDR3 DNA reads TGCGCCAGCACCGAATTGACTAGCGGTGAAGATACGCAGTATTTT. Translation: CASTELTSGEDTQYF.

This rearrangement joins TRBV29-1 to TRBJ2-5; D is undetermined. CDR3 length: 12 amino acids. From germline, CDR1 is SQVTM and CDR2 ANQGSEA. The germline V and J ends were trimmed by 7 bases and 0 bases, with 9 bases remaining between them. As DNA, the CDR3 is TGCAGCGCCGGACGGCACCAAGAGACCCAGTACTTC. Translating it yields CSAGRHQETQYF.

The rearrangement links TRBV5-1 to TRBJ2-2; the D is unclear. The germline V gene encodes CDR1 SGHRS and CDR2 YFSETQ. The CDR3 spans 15 residues. Trimming removed 0 bases from V and 4 bases from J, with 10 bases in between. The CDR3 region has the DNA TGCGCCAGCAGCTTGGTCTGGGTGGGCACCGGGGAGCTGTTTTTT. This translates into CASSLVWVGTGELFF.

The chain recombines TRBV19 with TRBJ2-7; unclear D gene. The ends were cut back, 1 base at V and 2 bases at J, with 9 bases in the middle. The germline V gene has CDR1 LNHDA and CDR2 SQIVND (reference sequence). This CDR3 region has 14 residues. The CDR3 spells CASSIVTDTYEQYF. The CDR3 region has the DNA TGTGCCAGTAGTATAGTCACGGATACCTACGAGCAGTACTTC.

The chain has TRBV7-9 and TRBJ2-2; D might be TRBD1 (6 bases). CDR1 and CDR2 (germline): SEHNR, FQNEAQ (reference sequence). The CDR3 consists of 14 residues. The ends were cut back, 6 bases at V and 4 bases at J, with 12 bases in the middle. The CDR3 nucleotides read TGTGCCAGCAGGACTGGGGGCAGCACCGGGGAGCTGTTTTTT. This sequence encodes CASRTGGSTGELFF.

The chain uses TRBV5-6 and TRBJ2-5; D call uncertain. Trimming shortened V by 5 bases and J by 4 bases, and 12 bases separated the two germline ends. Germline V gene lookup returns CDR1 SGHDT and CDR2 YYEEEE. This CDR3 spans 13 amino acids. The CDR3 here is CASRIDPGETQYF. The CDR3 nucleotides are TGTGCCAGCAGGATCGACCCCGGAGAGACCCAGTACTTC.

The genes are TRBV9 and TRBJ1-4; 9 bases line up with TRBD1. The CDR3 is 14 amino acids. Germline V CDR1 and CDR2: SGDLS, YYNGEE. V shed 4 bases, J shed 7 bases, and the junction held 5 bases outside the gene matches. The CDR3 is CASSPGQGREKLFF. The CDR3 DNA reads TGTGCCAGCAGCCCGGGACAGGGACGTGAAAAACTGTTTTTT.

The genes are TRBV28 and TRBJ1-5; 8 nucleotides align to TRBD1. The ends lost 3 bases at V and 2 bases at J; junction bases unmatched: 3. CDR1 is MDHEN, CDR2 SYDVKM, per germline. This CDR3 contains 15 residues. The CDR3 region is CASSLTGERNQPQHF. CDR3 coding DNA: TGTGCCAGCAGTTTGACAGGGGAACGCAATCAGCCCCAGCATTTT.

The J gene is TRBJ1-6, the V gene TRBV6-5, with D unresolved. The CDR3 loop spans 14 amino acids. Germline loops: CDR1 MNHEY, CDR2 SVGAGI. Between the trimmed V and J ends, which lost 2 bases and 5 bases, there was a span of 7 bases. The CDR3 nucleotides are TGTGCCAGCAGTTACCGGCAGGATAATTCACCCCTCCACTTT. It translates to CASSYRQDNSPLHF.

The gene calls are TRBV5-1 and TRBJ2-1; 10 bases are a match to TRBD2. The CDR3 contains 16 residues. The V gene's germline CDR1 is SGHRS and CDR2 YFSETQ. Trimming removed 1 base from V and 5 bases from J; junction bases left unmatched: 6. DNA of the CDR3: TGCGCCAGCAGCTTGAGTCGGACTAGCGGCGACAATGAGCAGTTCTTC. This gives the protein CASSLSRTSGDNEQFF.

V and J are TRBV19 and TRBJ2-7; 9 bases fit TRBD1. The CDR3 is 15 residues long. Germline V gene data show CDR1 as LNHDA and CDR2 as SQIVND (reference sequence). The trim removed 3 bases at V and 4 bases at J, leaving 7 bases unmatched. The CDR3 DNA reads as TGTGCCAGTAGTATGACGGGACAGGGAATGTACGAGCAGTACTTC. Translated, it gives CASSMTGQGMYEQYF.

The chain links TRBV5-1 to TRBJ2-1, with 9 bases identical to TRBD2. The CDR3 sequence is 14 residues long. V was pared by 4 bases and J by 4 bases, with 3 bases of the junction left unmatched. Germline V gene sequence: CDR1 SGHRS, CDR2 YFSETQ. For the CDR3, the DNA is TGCGCCAGCAGCGCGGGAGGGCAGTACAATGAGCAGTTCTTC. As protein: CASSAGGQYNEQFF.

This clone was counted only a few times. This rearrangement joins TRBV9 to TRBJ2-3, with 8 bases identical to TRBD2. The V gene's germline CDR1 is SGDLS and CDR2 YYNGEE. The V and J ends lost 3 bases and 2 bases, in that order; junction bases with no gene match: 8. The CDR3 has 16 amino acids. The CDR3 is CASSGRGLALTDTQYF. For the CDR3, the DNA is TGTGCCAGCAGCGGCCGAGGACTAGCACTCACAGATACGCAGTATTTT.

The chain has TRBV28 and TRBJ1-5, with D unresolved. The V gene's germline CDR1 is MDHEN and CDR2 SYDVKM. V was shortened by 1 base and J by 0 bases, with 10 bases between the two germline ends. The CDR3 totals 16 residues. DNA for the CDR3: TGTGCCAGCAGTTTATCTCCCAGCTATAGCAATCAGCCCCAGCATTTT. Translating gives CASSLSPSYSNQPQHF. Complete variable domain (other parts from reference TRBV28 and TRBJ1-5): DVKVTQSSRYLVKRTGEKVFLECVQDMDHENMFWYRQDPGLGLRLIYFSYDVKMKEKGDIPEGYSVSREKKERFSLILESASTNQTSMYLCASSLSPSYSNQPQHFGDGTRLSIL.

The J gene is TRBJ1-3, the V gene TRBV11-2, with TRBD1 as a possible D gene (5 bases). CDR3 length: 14 amino acids. The V end lost 4 bases, the J end lost 2 bases, and 9 bases lay between the germline ends. CDR1 SGHAT and CDR2 FQNNGV come from the germline V gene. In nucleotides, the CDR3 is TGTGCCAGCAGCTCAGGCAGGGCTGGAAACACCATATATTTT. It encodes CASSSGRAGNTIYF.

V and J are TRBV7-6 and TRBJ2-3; the D call may be TRBD1 or TRBD2 (5 bases each). There are 15 residues in the CDR3. Germline CDR1 is SGHVS and CDR2 is FNYEAQ. V was cut by 4 bases and J by 6 bases, with 17 bases left in between. The CDR3 bases are TGTGCCAGCAGCTCCACGGACCCGGGGCGGGATACGCAGTATTTT. Encoded protein: CASSSTDPGRDTQYF.

This clone was found once. The chain carries TRBV18 and TRBJ2-7, with D possibly TRBD1 on 5 matching bases. V shed 1 base and J shed 2 bases, with 9 bases lying between them. This CDR3 has 14 amino acids. Germline V gene sequence: CDR1 KGHSH, CDR2 LQKENI. DNA for the CDR3: TGTGCCAGCTCACCACAGGGGAATACCTACGAGCAGTACTTC. It translates to CASSPQGNTYEQYF.

The V gene is TRBV18, the J gene TRBJ1-2, with a tentative D call TRBD1 (6 bases). The V end was cut by 3 bases, the J end by 3 bases, with 8 bases between. This CDR3 is 13 amino acids long. Germline V gene data show CDR1 as KGHSH and CDR2 as LQKENI. CDR3 loop: CASSPGGHYGYTF. Here the CDR3 DNA reads TGTGCCAGCTCACCGGGGGGCCACTATGGCTACACCTTC.

The J gene is TRBJ1-1, the V gene TRBV28; D is ambiguous. The CDR3 runs 15 residues. V dropped 5 bases and J dropped 5 bases, with 18 bases sitting between them. Germline loops: CDR1 MDHEN, CDR2 SYDVKM. The CDR3 nucleotides read TGTGCCAGCAGTCCCTCCGGGGTCACGAGGACTGAAGCTTTCTTT. It codes for CASSPSGVTRTEAFF.

V is TRBV7-9 and J is TRBJ2-2, with a possible D match to TRBD2 (5 bases). V was clipped by 5 bases and J by 5 bases, with 15 bases between them. CDR1 and CDR2 from the germline V gene are SEHNR and FQNEAQ (reference sequence). This CDR3 region has 15 residues. The CDR3 DNA follows: TGTGCCAGCAGCAGAGCAACTCCGGGGACCGGGGAGCTGTTTTTT. As protein: CASSRATPGTGELFF.

This sequence joins TRBV18 and TRBJ2-1, with 9 bases that match TRBD2. CDR1 and CDR2 from the germline V gene are KGHSH and LQKENI. The ends lost 4 bases at V and 0 bases at J; junction bases unmatched: 7. The CDR3 covers 17 residues. The CDR3 sequence: CASSLLGTSLSYNEQFF. The CDR3 nucleotides are TGTGCCAGCTCACTGCTAGGGACTAGCCTCTCCTACAATGAGCAGTTCTTC. Full variable domain (rest looked up from reference TRBV18 and TRBJ2-1): NAGVMQNPRHLVRRRGQEARLRCSPMKGHSHVYWYRQLPEEGLKFMVYLQKENIIDESGMPKERFSAEFPKEGPSILRIQQVVRGDSAAYFCASSLLGTSLSYNEQFFGPGTRLTVL.

The rearrangement joins TRBV19 to TRBJ1-4, with D possibly TRBD1 on 6 matching bases. CDR3 length equals 14 residues. Trimming cost V 6 bases and J 4 bases, with 12 bases left between them. Germline V gives CDR1 LNHDA, CDR2 SQIVND (reference sequence). The CDR3 protein is CASSPGGLNEKLFF. The CDR3 DNA sequence: TGTGCCAGTAGCCCGGGGGGGCTTAATGAAAAACTGTTTTTT.